This T cell receptor (beta chain) came from a study of blood T cells in healthy people across ages. The use of a sample-barcoded 5' primer and a J-beta primer mix characterized a second PCR of about 6 to 12 cycles. TCRdb ran MiXCR on the 5' RACE reads and lists one entry per CDR3 protein. There are fewer than 1,000,000 distinct CDR3 sequences in the sample; about 46% occur only once, and 15% to 20% lies in the top ten. There are 14 residues in the CDR3. Germline lookup yields CDR1 GTSNPN and CDR2 SVGIG (reference sequence). V lost 4 bases and J lost 8; bases outside the gene matches: 9. Each sample yielded at least 6 million isolated PBMCs. At least 5 micrograms of total RNA were extracted per sample.

The chain employs TRBV30 and TRBJ2-1; TRBD2 matches 9 bases. Sequences were obtained from blood. This receptor was identified in a man aged 80 or over in good health. CDR3 amino acids: CAWNGGRGGDEQFF. CDR3 nucleotides: TGTGCCTGGAATGGCGGGAGGGGAGGGGATGAGCAGTTCTTC.